Listed here are 25 T cell receptor beta chains from one sample, sequenced in a study of T cells in tuberculosis. TCRdb's table, derived via immunoSEQ multiplex PCR, lists solely in-frame clones and lacks some. Of more than 20,000 clones in the sample, 75% to 90% were seen once. Sequenced material: PBMCs. The receptors here all came from a donor aged 10-35 years with latent tuberculosis or without tuberculosis infection.

CDR3 amino acids: CASSEDRLNTEAFF. CDR3 nucleotides: TGTGCCAGCAGTGAGGACAGGTTGAACACTGAAGCTTTCTTT. The chain couples TRBV25-1 to TRBJ1-1; 7 bases are shared with TRBD1. Germline CDR1 reads MGHDK; CDR2 reads SYGVNS. V lost 3 bases to trimming and J lost 0 bases; unmatched junction nucleotides: 1. The CDR3 length is 14 residues. Together with reference TRBV25-1 and TRBJ1-1, the CDR3 gives the full variable domain: EADIYQTPRYLVIGTGKKITLECSQTMGHDKMYWYQQDPGMELHLIHYSYGVNSTEKGDLSSESTVSRIRTEHFPLTLESARPSHTSQYLCASSEDRLNTEAFFGQGTRLTVV.

The J gene is TRBJ1-4, the V gene TRBV11-2, with 7 bases fitting TRBD1. CDR3 size: 15 residues. With 8 bases clipped from V and 2 bases from J, the junction kept 8 bases outside the gene matches. CDR1 SGHAT and CDR2 FQNNGV come from the germline V gene. The CDR3 region has the DNA TGTGCCAGCTCCCCTGTGGGACAGACTAATGAAAAACTGTTTTTT. This sequence encodes CASSPVGQTNEKLFF.

This sequence joins TRBV7-2 and TRBJ1-1; TRBD1 matches at 8 bases. The CDR3 consists of 15 residues. J was trimmed by 0 bases and V by 1 base; bases with no gene match: 1. Per germline, CDR1 SGHTA and CDR2 FQGNSA. CDR3 nucleotides: TGTGCCAGCAGCTTAGGGGACAGGCTGAACACTGAAGCTTTCTTT. It yields the protein CASSLGDRLNTEAFF.

This chain links TRBV15 with TRBJ2-7; 9 nucleotides match TRBD1. Germline V lookup: CDR1 LNHNV, CDR2 YYDKDF (reference sequence). V lost 5 bases and J lost 3; bases outside the gene matches: 11. The CDR3 is made up of 16 amino acids. The CDR3: CATSFSYRGPSYEQYF. The CDR3 bases are TGTGCCACCAGCTTCAGCTACAGGGGGCCTAGCTACGAGCAGTACTTC.

The rearrangement joins TRBV4-2 to TRBJ2-7; TRBD2 matches at 8 bases. The CDR3 spans 15 residues. Per germline, CDR1 LGHNA and CDR2 YNFKEQ. V was clipped by 0 bases and J by 4 bases; unmatched bases: 5. CDR3 amino acids: CASSQDPGGPYEQYF. The CDR3 DNA is TGTGCCAGCAGCCAAGACCCGGGAGGGCCATACGAGCAGTACTTC.

This chain's CDR3 is CASTETSWEGNEQFF. In DNA form, the CDR3 reads TGTGCCAGCACTGAGACTAGCTGGGAGGGCAATGAGCAGTTCTTC. The chain has TRBV2 and TRBJ2-1; 7 nucleotides match TRBD2. Germline CDR1 SNHLY, CDR2 FYNNEI. The CDR3 covers 15 residues. V lost 7 bases to trimming and J lost 6 bases; unmatched junction nucleotides: 12. Together with reference TRBV2 and TRBJ2-1, the CDR3 gives the full variable domain: EPEVTQTPSHQVTQMGQEVILRCVPISNHLYFYWYRQILGQKVEFLVSFYNNEISEKSEIFDDQFSVERPDGSNFTLKIRSTKLEDSAMYFCASTETSWEGNEQFFGPGTRLTVL.

The chain couples TRBV18 to TRBJ1-5, with 7 bases lining up with TRBD1. The length of the CDR3 is 15 residues. J gave up 0 bases and V 3 bases, and 2 bases lay outside the gene matches. Germline loops: CDR1 KGHSH, CDR2 LQKENI. As DNA, the CDR3 is TGTGCCAGCTCACCGAGGGACAGTAGCAATCAGCCCCAGCATTTT. Residues: CASSPRDSSNQPQHF.

The chain employs TRBV15 and TRBJ1-3; a possible D gene is TRBD1 (6 bases). Trimming stripped 3 bases from V and 0 bases from J, with 15 bases between. The CDR3 runs 17 residues. CDR1 and CDR2 from the germline V gene are LNHNV and YYDKDF (reference sequence). CDR3 protein: CATSSNRDKVSGNTIYF. DNA for the CDR3: TGTGCCACCAGCAGCAACCGGGACAAAGTCTCTGGAAACACCATATATTTT.

The J gene is TRBJ1-1, the V gene TRBV7-2; unclear D gene. V dropped 1 base and J dropped 0 bases, with 12 bases sitting between them. This CDR3 is built from 16 residues. The germline V gene encodes CDR1 SGHTA and CDR2 FQGNSA. CDR3 sequence: CASSLGRGLLNTEAFF. CDR3 sequence (DNA): TGTGCCAGCAGCTTAGGTCGTGGGCTCCTGAACACTGAAGCTTTCTTT.

The chain has TRBV7-8 and TRBJ2-1; 11 nucleotides agree with TRBD2. V was clipped by 5 bases and J by 5 bases; unmatched bases: 5. The CDR3 runs 15 residues. CDR1 and CDR2 (germline): SGHVS, FQNEAQ. CDR3 loop: CASSRLAGQNNEQFF. The CDR3 DNA sequence: TGTGCCAGCAGCCGACTAGCGGGGCAAAACAATGAGCAGTTCTTC.

The chain recombines TRBV9 with TRBJ2-2, with TRBD2 identical over 9 bases. Looked up from germline, CDR1 is SGDLS and CDR2 is YYNGEE. The CDR3 spans 15 residues. V lost 5 bases to trimming and J lost 1 base; unmatched junction nucleotides: 3. The CDR3 DNA reads TGTGCCAGCAGGAGAGCGGGGGGGAACACCGGGGAGCTGTTTTTT. This codes for CASRRAGGNTGELFF.

The CDR3 DNA sequence: TGCAGCACCCGGGACACCCTCTATGGCTACACCTTC. Protein: CSTRDTLYGYTF. The J gene is TRBJ1-2, the V gene TRBV29-1, with TRBD1 as a possible D gene (6 bases). CDR3 size: 12 residues. CDR1 and CDR2 from the germline V gene are SQVTM and ANQGSEA. The V end lost 8 bases, the J end lost 4 bases, and 14 bases lay between the germline ends.

This clone showed up just once. The chain joins TRBV28 to TRBJ2-7, with D maybe TRBD1 (6 bases). Germline CDR1 and CDR2: MDHEN and SYDVKM. This CDR3 comprises 14 residues. The V end lost 4 bases, the J end lost 2 bases, and 12 bases lay between the germline ends. This chain's CDR3 is CASSSVRGTYEQYF. CDR3 coding DNA: TGTGCCAGCAGTTCAGTCAGGGGCACCTACGAGCAGTACTTC.

DNA for the CDR3: TGTGCCAGTAGCGACCTATCCAGGGGGCGGAAGATTGGCTACACCTTC. This codes for CASSDLSRGRKIGYTF. The chain recombines TRBV19 with TRBJ1-2; 8 bases are shared with TRBD1. J lost 7 bases, V lost 6 bases, and 16 bases had no gene match. This CDR3 is 16 amino acids long. Germline CDR1 and CDR2: LNHDA and SQIVND (reference sequence).

V usage is TRBV27 and J usage is TRBJ2-7, with TRBD2 matching over 11 bases. V shed 5 bases, J shed 4 bases, and the junction held 10 bases outside the gene matches. Per germline, CDR1 MNHEY and CDR2 SMNVEV (reference sequence). This CDR3 is built from 16 residues. The chain's CDR3 is CASSKGGLAATYEQYF. The CDR3 region has the DNA TGTGCCAGCAGTAAGGGGGGACTAGCGGCAACTTACGAGCAGTACTTC.

The gene calls are TRBV7-2 and TRBJ1-6; D not certain. This CDR3 is built from 15 residues. Germline assignment: CDR1 SGHTA and CDR2 FQGNSA. Between the trimmed V and J ends, which lost 4 bases and 0 bases, there was a span of 7 bases. DNA for the CDR3: TGTGCCAGCAGCTACCTAAGCTCCTATAATTCACCCCTCCACTTT. Encoded protein: CASSYLSSYNSPLHF. The whole variable domain, remainder taken from reference TRBV7-2 and TRBJ1-6, is GAGVSQSPSNKVTEKGKDVELRCDPISGHTALYWYRQSLGQGLEFLIYFQGNSAPDKSGLPSDRFSAERTGGSVSTLTIQRTQQEDSAVYLCASSYLSSYNSPLHFGNGTRLTVT.

This chain links TRBV5-5 with TRBJ2-7; the D gene is possibly TRBD1 (6 bases). Looked up from germline, CDR1 is SGHKS and CDR2 is YYEKEE (reference sequence). V was cut by 4 bases and J by 4 bases, with 21 bases left in between. This CDR3 contains 16 residues. CDR3 DNA: TGTGCCAGCAGCACACCTTTCAGGGGCACCTTATACGAGCAGTACTTC. It specifies CASSTPFRGTLYEQYF.

The count of this clone is one. This chain uses TRBV6-5 with TRBJ1-1; D gene ambiguous. Germline values: CDR1 MNHEY, CDR2 SVGAGI. The CDR3 is 13 amino acids. V dropped 4 bases and J dropped 1 base, with 7 bases sitting between them. The CDR3 here is CASSWARNTEAFF. In DNA, the CDR3 is TGTGCCAGCAGTTGGGCTCGGAACACTGAAGCTTTCTTT.

V gene TRBV2 combines with J gene TRBJ2-7; D perhaps matches TRBD2 (5 bases). The CDR3 has 13 residues. With 3 bases removed from V and 0 bases from J, the gap between germline ends came to 6 bases. CDR1 is SNHLY and CDR2 is FYNNEI in the germline V gene. Here the CDR3 DNA reads TGTGCCAGCAGTGATGGACTCTCCTACGAGCAGTACTTC. Translation gives CASSDGLSYEQYF.

V is TRBV4-3 and J is TRBJ1-3; D is unresolved. Germline V lookup: CDR1 LGHNA, CDR2 YSLEER. Trimming pared 0 bases from V and 4 bases from J, leaving 22 bases between. The CDR3 extends over 19 amino acids. For the CDR3, the DNA is TGCGCCAGCAGCCAAGATGAGGCGGACTCCCACAATACAGGAAACACCATATATTTT. This translates into CASSQDEADSHNTGNTIYF.

With regard to this clone: At one of its ends the junction is not consistent with the germline gene, which may arise from a read error. The chain joins TRBV6-5 to TRBJ1-1, with D perhaps TRBD1 (5 bases). There are 14 residues in the CDR3. The V gene's germline CDR1 is MNHEY and CDR2 SVGAGI. The CDR3 DNA follows: TGTGCCAGCCGTTACCTAGGGGAGAACACTGAAGCTTTCTTT. Its translation: CASRYLGENTEAFF.

The chain recombines TRBV7-2 with TRBJ2-2, with 15 nucleotides matching TRBD2. CDR3 length: 18 residues. V gave up 4 bases and J gave up 5 bases; unmatched junction bases: 8. Germline V gene data show CDR1 as SGHTA and CDR2 as FQGNSA. CDR3 protein: CASSSSGLAGGGTGELFF. The CDR3 nucleotides are TGTGCCAGCAGCTCTTCGGGACTAGCGGGGGGAGGGACCGGGGAGCTGTTTTTT. The variable domain in full, completed from reference TRBV7-2 and TRBJ2-2, reads GAGVSQSPSNKVTEKGKDVELRCDPISGHTALYWYRQSLGQGLEFLIYFQGNSAPDKSGLPSDRFSAERTGGSVSTLTIQRTQQEDSAVYLCASSSSGLAGGGTGELFFGEGSRLTVL.

CDR3 sequence (DNA): TGTGCCAGCAGCCCCAGCGGGGGGGTCTCCTACGAGCAGTACTTC. As protein: CASSPSGGVSYEQYF. V gene TRBV5-4 combines with J gene TRBJ2-7; 10 nucleotides align to TRBD2. Trimming removed 4 bases from V and 0 bases from J; junction bases left unmatched: 4. CDR3 length equals 15 residues. Germline V gene sequence: CDR1 SGHNT, CDR2 YYREEE (reference sequence).

The CDR3 DNA reads as TGTGCCAGCAGCTTAGAGGTCGCGCTTTCACCCCTCCACTTT. This gives the protein CASSLEVALSPLHF. The chain has TRBV11-2 and TRBJ1-6; D uncertain. V was cut by 0 bases and J by 9 bases, with 9 bases left in between. From germline, CDR1 is SGHAT and CDR2 FQNNGV. The CDR3 loop spans 14 amino acids.

The V and J genes are TRBV6-5 and TRBJ2-3, with D possibly being TRBD1 (6 bases). This CDR3 is built from 13 residues. V lost 5 bases, J lost 6 bases, and 12 bases lay in between. Germline CDR1 is MNHEY and CDR2 is SVGAGI. The CDR3 bases are TGTGCCAGCAGTGACCTTCAGGGGGATACGCAGTATTTT. Translated, it gives CASSDLQGDTQYF.